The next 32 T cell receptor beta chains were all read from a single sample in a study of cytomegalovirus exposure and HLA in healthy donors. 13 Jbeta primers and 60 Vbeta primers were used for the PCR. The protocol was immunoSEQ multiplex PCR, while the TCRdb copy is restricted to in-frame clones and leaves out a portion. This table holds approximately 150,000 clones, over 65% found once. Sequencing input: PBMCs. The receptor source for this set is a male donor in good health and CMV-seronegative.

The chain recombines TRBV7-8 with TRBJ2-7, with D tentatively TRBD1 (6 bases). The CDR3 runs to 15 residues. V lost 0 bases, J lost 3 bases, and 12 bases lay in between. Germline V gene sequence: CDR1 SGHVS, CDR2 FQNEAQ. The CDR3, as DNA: TGTGCCAGCAGCTTAGCCGGGACACGCTTCTACGAGCAGTACTTC. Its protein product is CASSLAGTRFYEQYF.

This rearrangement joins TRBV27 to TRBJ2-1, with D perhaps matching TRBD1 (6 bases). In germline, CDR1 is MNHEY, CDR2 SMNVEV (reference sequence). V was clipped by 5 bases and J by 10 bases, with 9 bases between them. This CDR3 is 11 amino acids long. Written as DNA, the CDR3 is TGTGCCAGCAGTAAGGGGGAGGAGCAGTTCTTC. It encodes CASSKGEEQFF.

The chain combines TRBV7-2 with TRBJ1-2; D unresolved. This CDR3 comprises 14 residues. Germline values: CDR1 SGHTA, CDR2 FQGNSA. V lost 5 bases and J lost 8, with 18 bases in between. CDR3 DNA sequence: TGTGCCAGCAGCCCTAGCGCCCCTCAAAGGGGCTACACCTTC. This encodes CASSPSAPQRGYTF.

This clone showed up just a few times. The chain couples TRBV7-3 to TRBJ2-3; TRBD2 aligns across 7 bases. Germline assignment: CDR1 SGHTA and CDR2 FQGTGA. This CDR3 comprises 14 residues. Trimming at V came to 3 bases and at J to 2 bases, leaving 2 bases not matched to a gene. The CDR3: CASSLGTTTDTQYF. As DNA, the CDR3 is TGTGCCAGCAGCTTGGGGACTACCACAGATACGCAGTATTTT.

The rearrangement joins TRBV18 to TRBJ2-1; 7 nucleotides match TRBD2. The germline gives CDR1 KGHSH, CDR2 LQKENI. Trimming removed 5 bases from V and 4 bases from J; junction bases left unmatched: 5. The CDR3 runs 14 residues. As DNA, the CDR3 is TGTGCCAGCTCAATTTCTAGCGGATACAATGAGCAGTTCTTC. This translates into CASSISSGYNEQFF.

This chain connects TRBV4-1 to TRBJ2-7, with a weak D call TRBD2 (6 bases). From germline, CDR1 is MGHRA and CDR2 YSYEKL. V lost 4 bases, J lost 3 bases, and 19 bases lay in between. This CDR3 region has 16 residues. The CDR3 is CASSLLRAGGDYEQYF. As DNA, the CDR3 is TGCGCCAGCAGCCTACTCAGGGCGGGCGGGGACTACGAGCAGTACTTC.

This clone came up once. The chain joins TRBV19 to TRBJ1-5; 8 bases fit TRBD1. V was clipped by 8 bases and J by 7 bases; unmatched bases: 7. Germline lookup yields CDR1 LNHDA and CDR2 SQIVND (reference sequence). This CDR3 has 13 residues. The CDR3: CASETGEGQPQHF. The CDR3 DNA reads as TGTGCCAGTGAGACAGGGGAGGGACAGCCCCAGCATTTT.

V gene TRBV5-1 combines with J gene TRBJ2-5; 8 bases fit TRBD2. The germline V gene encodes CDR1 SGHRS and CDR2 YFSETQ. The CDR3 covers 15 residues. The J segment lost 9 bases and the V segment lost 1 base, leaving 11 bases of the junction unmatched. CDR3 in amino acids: CASSLWVAGTDAQYF. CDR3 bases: TGCGCCAGCAGCTTGTGGGTAGCGGGAACGGATGCCCAGTACTTC.

The CDR3 sequence is CAWSVVAEAFF. The CDR3 bases are TGTGCCTGGAGTGTAGTAGCTGAAGCTTTCTTT. The J gene is TRBJ1-1, the V gene TRBV30; D gene uncertain. Between the trimmed V and J ends, which lost 0 bases and 6 bases, there was a span of 5 bases. CDR3 length: 11 residues. Germline V CDR1 and CDR2: GTSNPN, SVGIG (reference sequence).

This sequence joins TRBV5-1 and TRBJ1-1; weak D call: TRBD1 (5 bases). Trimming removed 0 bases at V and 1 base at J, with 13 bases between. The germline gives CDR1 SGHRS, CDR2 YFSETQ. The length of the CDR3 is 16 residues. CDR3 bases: TGCGCCAGCAGCTTGGATCCTTTTAGGGGGAACACTGAAGCTTTCTTT. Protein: CASSLDPFRGNTEAFF.

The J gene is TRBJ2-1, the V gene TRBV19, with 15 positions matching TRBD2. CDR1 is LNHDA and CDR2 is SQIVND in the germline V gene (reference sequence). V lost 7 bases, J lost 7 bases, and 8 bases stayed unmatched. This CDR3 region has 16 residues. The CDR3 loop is CASTSPGLAGGNEQFF. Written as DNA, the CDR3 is TGTGCCAGTACTTCCCCAGGACTAGCGGGAGGGAATGAGCAGTTCTTC.

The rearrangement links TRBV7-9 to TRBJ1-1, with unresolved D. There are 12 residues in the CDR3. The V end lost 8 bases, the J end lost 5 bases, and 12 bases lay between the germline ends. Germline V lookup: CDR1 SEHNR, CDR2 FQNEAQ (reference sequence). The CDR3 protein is CASQSGRTEAFF. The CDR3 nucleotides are TGTGCCAGCCAAAGCGGCCGAACTGAAGCTTTCTTT.

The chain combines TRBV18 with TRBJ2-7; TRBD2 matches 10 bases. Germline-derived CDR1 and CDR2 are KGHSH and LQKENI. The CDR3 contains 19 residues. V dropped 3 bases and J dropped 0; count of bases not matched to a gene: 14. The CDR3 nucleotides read TGTGCCAGCTCACCCATGGAGCTAGCGGGAGAGGGAGGCTCCTACGAGCAGTACTTC. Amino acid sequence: CASSPMELAGEGGSYEQYF.

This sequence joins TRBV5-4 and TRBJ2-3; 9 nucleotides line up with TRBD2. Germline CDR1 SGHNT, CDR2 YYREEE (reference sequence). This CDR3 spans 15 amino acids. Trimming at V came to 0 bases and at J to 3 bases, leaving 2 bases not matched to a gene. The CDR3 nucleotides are TGTGCCAGCAGCTTGGGTGGACTAGCGACAGATACGCAGTATTTT. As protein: CASSLGGLATDTQYF.

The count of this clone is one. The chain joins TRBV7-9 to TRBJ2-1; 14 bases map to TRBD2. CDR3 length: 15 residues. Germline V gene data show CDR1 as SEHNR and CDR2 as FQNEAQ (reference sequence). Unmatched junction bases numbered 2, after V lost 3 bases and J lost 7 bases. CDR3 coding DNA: TGTGCCAGCAGCTTTAGGACTAGCGGGAGGAATGAGCAGTTCTTC. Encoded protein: CASSFRTSGRNEQFF.

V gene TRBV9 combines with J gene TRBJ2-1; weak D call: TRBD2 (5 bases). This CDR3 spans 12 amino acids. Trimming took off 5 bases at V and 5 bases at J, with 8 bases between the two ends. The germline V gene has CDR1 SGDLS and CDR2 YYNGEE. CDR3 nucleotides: TGTGCCAGCAGGAAAGCGGACAATGAGCAGTTCTTC. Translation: CASRKADNEQFF.

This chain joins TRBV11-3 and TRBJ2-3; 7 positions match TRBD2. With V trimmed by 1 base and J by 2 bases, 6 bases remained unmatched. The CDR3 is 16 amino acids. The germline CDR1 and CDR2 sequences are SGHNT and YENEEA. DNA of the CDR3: TGTGCCAGCAGCTTAGGGGCGGGAGTCGACACAGATACGCAGTATTTT. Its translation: CASSLGAGVDTDTQYF.

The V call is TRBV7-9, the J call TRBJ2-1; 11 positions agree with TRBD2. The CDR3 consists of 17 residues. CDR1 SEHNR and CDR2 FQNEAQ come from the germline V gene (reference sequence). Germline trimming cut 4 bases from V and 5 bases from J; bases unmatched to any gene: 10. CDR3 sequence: CASSSTLAGVRHNEQFF. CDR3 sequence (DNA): TGTGCCAGCAGCTCGACACTAGCGGGAGTTCGGCACAATGAGCAGTTCTTC.

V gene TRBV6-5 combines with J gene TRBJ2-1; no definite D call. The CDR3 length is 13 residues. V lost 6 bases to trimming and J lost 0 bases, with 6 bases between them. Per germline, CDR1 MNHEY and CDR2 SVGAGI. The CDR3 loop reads CASSPFSYNEQFF. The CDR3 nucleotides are TGTGCCAGCAGCCCCTTCTCCTACAATGAGCAGTTCTTC.

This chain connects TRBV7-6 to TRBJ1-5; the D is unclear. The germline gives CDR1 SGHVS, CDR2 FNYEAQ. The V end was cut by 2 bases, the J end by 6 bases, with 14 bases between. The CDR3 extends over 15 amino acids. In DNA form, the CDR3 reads TGTGCCAGCAGCTTATTTAACGGGGTGAGTCAGCCCCAGCATTTT. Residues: CASSLFNGVSQPQHF.

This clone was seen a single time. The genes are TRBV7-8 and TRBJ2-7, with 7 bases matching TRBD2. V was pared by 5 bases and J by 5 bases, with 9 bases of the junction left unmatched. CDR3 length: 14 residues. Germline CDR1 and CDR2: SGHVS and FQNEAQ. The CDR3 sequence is CASSPRRDYHEQYF. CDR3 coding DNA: TGTGCCAGCAGCCCCCGGCGGGACTACCACGAGCAGTACTTC.

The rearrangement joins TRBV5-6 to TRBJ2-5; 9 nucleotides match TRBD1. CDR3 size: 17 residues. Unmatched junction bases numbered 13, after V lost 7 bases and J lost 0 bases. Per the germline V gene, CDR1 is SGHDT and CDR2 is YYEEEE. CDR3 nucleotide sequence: TGTGCCAGCTCGTTTGCCCCCGGGACAGGGCACCAAGAGACCCAGTACTTC. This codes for CASSFAPGTGHQETQYF. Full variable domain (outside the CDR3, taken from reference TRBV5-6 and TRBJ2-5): DAGVTQSPTHLIKTRGQQVTLRCSPKSGHDTVSWYQQALGQGPQFIFQYYEEEERQRGNFPDRFSGHQFPNYSSELNVNALLLGDSALYLCASSFAPGTGHQETQYFGPGTRLLVL.

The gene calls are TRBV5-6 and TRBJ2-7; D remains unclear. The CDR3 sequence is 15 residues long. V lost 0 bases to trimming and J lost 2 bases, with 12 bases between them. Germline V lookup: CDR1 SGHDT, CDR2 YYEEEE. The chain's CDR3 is CASSLDESPPYEQYF. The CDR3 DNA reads TGTGCCAGCAGCTTGGATGAGTCCCCCCCCTACGAGCAGTACTTC.

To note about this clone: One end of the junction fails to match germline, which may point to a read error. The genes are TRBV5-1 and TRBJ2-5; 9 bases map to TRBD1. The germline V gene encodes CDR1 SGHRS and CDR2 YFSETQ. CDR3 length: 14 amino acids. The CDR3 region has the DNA TGCGCCAGCAGATTGGGACAGGGCAGAGAAGAGCAGTACTTC. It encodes CASRLGQGREEQYF.

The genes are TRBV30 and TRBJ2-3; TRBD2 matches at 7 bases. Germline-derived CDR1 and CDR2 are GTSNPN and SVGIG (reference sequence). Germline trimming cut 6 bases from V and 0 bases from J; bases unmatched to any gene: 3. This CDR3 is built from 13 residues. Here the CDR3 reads CACARESTDTQYF. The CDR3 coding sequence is TGTGCCTGCGCGCGGGAGAGCACAGATACGCAGTATTTT.

The CDR3 sequence: CASSSYVGRMNTEAFF. The CDR3, as DNA: TGTGCCAGCAGCTCCTATGTGGGGAGGATGAACACTGAAGCTTTCTTT. The chain recombines TRBV27 with TRBJ1-1; D gene unclear. This CDR3 spans 16 amino acids. The germline V gene encodes CDR1 MNHEY and CDR2 SMNVEV (reference sequence). V shed 6 bases and J shed 0 bases, with 17 bases lying between them.

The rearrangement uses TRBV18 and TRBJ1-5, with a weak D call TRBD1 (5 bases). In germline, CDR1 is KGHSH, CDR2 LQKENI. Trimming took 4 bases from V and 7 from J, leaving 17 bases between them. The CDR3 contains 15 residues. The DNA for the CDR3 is TGTGCCAGCTCACGAGAGGTAGGGGATGGCCAGCCCCAGCATTTT. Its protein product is CASSREVGDGQPQHF.

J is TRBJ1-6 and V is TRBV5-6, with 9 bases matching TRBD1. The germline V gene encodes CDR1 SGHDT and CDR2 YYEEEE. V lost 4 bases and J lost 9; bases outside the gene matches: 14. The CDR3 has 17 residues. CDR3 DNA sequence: TGTGCCAGCAGCCGGCGGCATACCGGGACAGGGACTTCACCCCTCCACTTT. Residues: CASSRRHTGTGTSPLHF.

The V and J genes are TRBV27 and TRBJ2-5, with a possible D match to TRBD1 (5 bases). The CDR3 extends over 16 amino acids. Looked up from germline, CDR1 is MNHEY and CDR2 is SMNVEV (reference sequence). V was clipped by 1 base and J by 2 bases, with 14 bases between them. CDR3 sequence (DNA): TGTGCCAGCAGTTTATTTCTCCCGACAGATCAAGAGACCCAGTACTTC. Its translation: CASSLFLPTDQETQYF.

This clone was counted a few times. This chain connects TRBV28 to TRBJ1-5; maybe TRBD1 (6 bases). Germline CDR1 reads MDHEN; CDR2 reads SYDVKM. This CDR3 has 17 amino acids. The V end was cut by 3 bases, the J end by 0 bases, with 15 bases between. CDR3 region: CASSLRTARYSNQPQHF. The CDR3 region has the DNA TGTGCCAGCAGTTTGCGGACAGCCCGCTATAGCAATCAGCCCCAGCATTTT.

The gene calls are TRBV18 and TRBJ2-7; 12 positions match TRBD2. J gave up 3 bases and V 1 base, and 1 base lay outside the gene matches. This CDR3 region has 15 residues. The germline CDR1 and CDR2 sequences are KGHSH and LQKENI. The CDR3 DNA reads TGTGCCAGCTCACCACAGACTAGCGGGAGCTACGAGCAGTACTTC. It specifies CASSPQTSGSYEQYF. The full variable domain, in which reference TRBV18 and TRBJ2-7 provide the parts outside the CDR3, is NAGVMQNPRHLVRRRGQEARLRCSPMKGHSHVYWYRQLPEEGLKFMVYLQKENIIDESGMPKERFSAEFPKEGPSILRIQQVVRGDSAAYFCASSPQTSGSYEQYFGPGTRLTVT.

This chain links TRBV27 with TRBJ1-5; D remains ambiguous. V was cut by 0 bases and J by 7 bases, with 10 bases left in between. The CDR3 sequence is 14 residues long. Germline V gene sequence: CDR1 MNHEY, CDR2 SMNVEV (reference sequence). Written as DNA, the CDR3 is TGTGCCAGCAGTTTATCCACCACATGGCAGCCCCAGCATTTT. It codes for CASSLSTTWQPQHF.